The present T cell receptor beta chain was sequenced within a study of cytomegalovirus exposure and HLA in healthy donors. Study-wide findings and caveats: In an earlier analysis, in some 500 donors, most V segments appeared productive either ~87% or ~30% of the time. Donors belonging to an Asian-associated ancestry cluster reportedly showed fewer N-insertions in productive TCRs than the 666-donor mean, according to what a later analysis found.

The CDR3 totals 13 residues. The ends were cut back, 5 bases at V and 5 bases at J, with 10 bases in the middle. The V gene's germline CDR1 is SGHTA and CDR2 FQGTGA. The PCR contained 60 Vbeta and 13 Jbeta primers. Produced via immunoSEQ multiplex PCR; TCRdb's table is partial and in-frame only. The sample consists of around 70,000 clones, around 72% of them appearing once. As for this clone: Its antigen remains unidentified.

Regarding donors, all were healthy bone marrow donors. The J gene is TRBJ2-1, the V gene TRBV7-3; a weak D match, TRBD1 (6 bases). Sequencing used PBMCs. The receptor comes from a woman in her thirties or forties in good health and CMV-seropositive. The CDR3 DNA follows: TGTGCCAGCAGCGCCCCAGGGGACAATGAGCAGTTCTTC. Encoded protein: CASSAPGDNEQFF.